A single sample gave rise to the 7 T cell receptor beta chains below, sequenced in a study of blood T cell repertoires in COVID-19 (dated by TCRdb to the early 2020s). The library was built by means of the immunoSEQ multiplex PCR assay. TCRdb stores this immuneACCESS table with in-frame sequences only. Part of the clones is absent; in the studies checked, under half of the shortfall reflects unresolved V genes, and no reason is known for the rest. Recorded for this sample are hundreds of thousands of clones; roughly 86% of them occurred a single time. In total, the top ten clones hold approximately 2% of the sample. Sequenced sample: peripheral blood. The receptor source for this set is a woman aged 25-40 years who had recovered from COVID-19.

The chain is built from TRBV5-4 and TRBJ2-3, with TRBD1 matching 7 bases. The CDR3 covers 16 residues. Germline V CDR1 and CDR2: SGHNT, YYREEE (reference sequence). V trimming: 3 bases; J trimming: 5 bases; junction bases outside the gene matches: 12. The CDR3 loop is CASSSRDRVPLDTQYF. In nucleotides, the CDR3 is TGTGCCAGCAGCTCGAGAGACAGGGTCCCCCTAGATACGCAGTATTTT.

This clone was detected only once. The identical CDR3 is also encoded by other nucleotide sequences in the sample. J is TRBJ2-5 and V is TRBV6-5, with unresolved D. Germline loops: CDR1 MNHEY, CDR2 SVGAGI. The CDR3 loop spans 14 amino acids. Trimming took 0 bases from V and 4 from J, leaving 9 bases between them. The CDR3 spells CASSYSRRGETQYF. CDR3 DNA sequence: TGTGCCAGCAGTTACTCGAGGCGAGGAGAGACCCAGTACTTC.

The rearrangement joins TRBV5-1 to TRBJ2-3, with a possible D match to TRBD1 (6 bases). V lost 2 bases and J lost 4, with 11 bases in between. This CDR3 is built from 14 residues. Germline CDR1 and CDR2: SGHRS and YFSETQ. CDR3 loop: CASSLQGYADTQYF. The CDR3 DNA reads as TGCGCCAGCAGCTTACAGGGTTACGCAGATACGCAGTATTTT.

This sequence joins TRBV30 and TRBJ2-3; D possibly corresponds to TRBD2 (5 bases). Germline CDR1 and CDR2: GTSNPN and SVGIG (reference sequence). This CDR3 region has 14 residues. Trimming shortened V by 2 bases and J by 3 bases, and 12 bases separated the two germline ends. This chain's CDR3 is CAWSSGAGTDTQYF. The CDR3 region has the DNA TGTGCCTGGAGTAGCGGTGCAGGTACAGATACGCAGTATTTT.

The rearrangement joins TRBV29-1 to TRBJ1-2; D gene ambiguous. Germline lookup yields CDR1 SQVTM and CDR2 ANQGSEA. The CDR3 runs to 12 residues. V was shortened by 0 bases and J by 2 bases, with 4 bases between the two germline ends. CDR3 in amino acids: CSVEDPNYGYTF. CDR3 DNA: TGCAGCGTTGAAGATCCGAACTATGGCTACACCTTC.

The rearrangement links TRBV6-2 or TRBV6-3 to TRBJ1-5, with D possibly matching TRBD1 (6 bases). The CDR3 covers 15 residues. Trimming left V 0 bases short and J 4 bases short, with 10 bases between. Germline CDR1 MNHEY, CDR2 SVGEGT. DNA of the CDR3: TGTGCCAGCAGTTACTCGGACAGTACTAATCAGCCCCAGCATTTT. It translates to CASSYSDSTNQPQHF.

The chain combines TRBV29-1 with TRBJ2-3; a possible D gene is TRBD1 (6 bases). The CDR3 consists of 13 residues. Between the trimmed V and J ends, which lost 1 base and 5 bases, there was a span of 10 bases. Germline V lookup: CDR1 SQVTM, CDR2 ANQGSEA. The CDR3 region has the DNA TGCAGCGTTGAAGGTGGACAGAAAGATACGCAGTATTTT. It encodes CSVEGGQKDTQYF.